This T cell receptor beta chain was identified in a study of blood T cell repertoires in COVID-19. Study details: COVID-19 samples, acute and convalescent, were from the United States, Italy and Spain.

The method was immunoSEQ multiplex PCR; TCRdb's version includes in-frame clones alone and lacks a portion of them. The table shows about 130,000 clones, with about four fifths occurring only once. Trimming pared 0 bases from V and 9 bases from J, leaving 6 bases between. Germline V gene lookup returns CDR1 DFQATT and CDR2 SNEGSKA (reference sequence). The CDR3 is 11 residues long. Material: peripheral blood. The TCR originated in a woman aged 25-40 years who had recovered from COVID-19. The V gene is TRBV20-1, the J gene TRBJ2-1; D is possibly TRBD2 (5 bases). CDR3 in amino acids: CSAREEGEQFF. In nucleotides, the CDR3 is TGCAGTGCTAGAGAAGAGGGTGAGCAGTTCTTC.